Following are 18 T cell receptor beta chains from one sample sequenced in a study of blood T cells in healthy people across ages. Primed by a sample-barcoded 5' primer and a J-beta primer mix, a second PCR proceeded for 7 to 11 cycles. One entry per CDR3 protein, called by TCRdb with MiXCR from the 5' RACE reads. The sample shows about 670,000 distinct CDR3 sequences, under 65% of them seen only once. Source material: blood. These receptors were obtained from a woman of 80 years or more in good health.

With regard to this clonotype: A much larger clone differs from this one at a single base, so this may be a read error. The V and J genes are TRBV20-1 and TRBJ2-1; perhaps TRBD2 as D (5 bases). CDR1 and CDR2 from the germline V gene are DFQATT and SNEGSKA (reference sequence). This CDR3 contains 14 residues. CDR3 nucleotide sequence: TGCAGTGCTGGAGAGGTGCTCCCGGGGAATGAGCAGTTCTTC. Translated, it gives CSAGEVLPGNEQFF.

Comment on this clonotype: Given the absence of the conserved phenylalanine or tryptophan at the CDR3 end, a read error is likely. V is TRBV12-3 or TRBV12-4 and J is TRBJ2-3; 8 nucleotides align to TRBD1. CDR3 length: 18 residues. V shed 1 base, J shed 3 bases, and the junction held 12 bases outside the gene matches. CDR3 sequence reads: CASSLGTGKTLRTDTQYS. The CDR3 region has the DNA TGTGCCAGCAGTTTAGGGACAGGGAAAACACTTAGAACAGATACGCAGTATTCT.

This chain's CDR3 is CASSTQRGAGNEQFF. The DNA for the CDR3 is TGTGCCAGCAGCACCCAGCGGGGGGCTGGAAATGAGCAGTTCTTC. The rearrangement joins TRBV7-2 to TRBJ2-1, with TRBD2 matching 9 bases. The V and J ends lost 5 bases and 7 bases, in that order; junction bases with no gene match: 9. CDR3 length: 15 residues. Germline V lookup: CDR1 SGHTA, CDR2 FQGNSA.

Concerning this clonotype itself: A much bigger clone sits one base away, suggesting this may be a read error. This rearrangement joins TRBV20-1 to TRBJ2-5; a possible D gene is TRBD2 (7 bases). Germline values: CDR1 DFQATT, CDR2 SNEGSKA (reference sequence). The CDR3 is 16 amino acids. V lost 0 bases to trimming and J lost 11 bases, with 25 bases between them. CDR3 nucleotide sequence: TGCAGTGCTAGAGATCCCCTGTGGGAGGGGGACAATGAGCAGTACTTC. This encodes CSARDPLWEGDNEQYF.

A word on this clonotype: With a much larger clone just one base away, this may be a read error. The genes are TRBV7-6 and TRBJ2-7; unclear D gene. Germline CDR1 is SGHVS and CDR2 is FNYEAQ. The CDR3 is 13 amino acids. The CDR3 nucleotides read TGTGCCAGCAGCTTATACGGTTCCTACGTGCAGTACTTC. It translates to CASSLYGSYVQYF.

V and J are TRBV30 and TRBJ2-7; D might be TRBD1 (6 bases). The germline V gene encodes CDR1 GTSNPN and CDR2 SVGIG (reference sequence). The germline V and J ends were trimmed by 5 bases and 10 bases, with 21 bases remaining between them. The CDR3 length is 13 residues. The CDR3: CAWAAGQKEAQYF. The DNA of the CDR3 is TGTGCCTGGGCGGCTGGACAGAAAGAGGCCCAGTACTTC. Based on the CDR3 plus reference TRBV30 and TRBJ2-7, the full variable domain is SQTIHQWPATLVQPVGSPLSLECTVEGTSNPNLYWYRQAAGRGLQLLFYSVGIGQISSEVPQNLSASRPQDRQFILSSKKLLLSDSGFYLCAWAAGQKEAQYFGPGTRLTVT.

CDR3 nucleotides: TGCGCCAGCAGGAGGGACAGTGAAGCTTTCTTT. It specifies CASRRDSEAFF. The chain is built from TRBV5-1 and TRBJ1-1; 7 bases are a match to TRBD1. CDR1 and CDR2 from the germline V gene are SGHRS and YFSETQ. The CDR3 is made up of 11 amino acids. V was pared by 5 bases and J by 7 bases, with 2 bases of the junction left unmatched.

Note on this clonotype: One base away lies a much larger clone, so this may be a sequencing read error. V and J are TRBV2 and TRBJ2-7; D ambiguous. This CDR3 is 10 amino acids long. Germline CDR1 SNHLY, CDR2 FYNNEI. The CDR3 spells CASGNYGQYF. The CDR3 region has the DNA TGTGCCAGCGGAAACTACGGGCAGTACTTC.

The genes are TRBV19 and TRBJ2-7, with TRBD2 matching over 12 bases. CDR3 length: 15 amino acids. From germline, CDR1 is LNHDA and CDR2 SQIVND (reference sequence). V was pared by 5 bases and J by 2 bases, with 4 bases of the junction left unmatched. CDR3 coding DNA: TGTGCCAGTAGTGCCTCTAGCGGGAGGGCCTACGAGCAGTACTTC. Amino acid sequence: CASSASSGRAYEQYF. Based on the CDR3 plus reference TRBV19 and TRBJ2-7, the full variable domain is DGGITQSPKYLFRKEGQNVTLSCEQNLNHDAMYWYRQDPGQGLRLIYYSQIVNDFQKGDIAEGYSVSREKKESFPLTVTSAQKNPTAFYLCASSASSGRAYEQYFGPGTRLTVT.

This clonotype was detected many times. This rearrangement joins TRBV5-1 to TRBJ1-2; the match to TRBD1 covers 7 bases. V gave up 1 base and J gave up 6 bases; unmatched junction bases: 6. The CDR3 sequence is 14 residues long. CDR1 is SGHRS and CDR2 is YFSETQ in the germline V gene. The CDR3 nucleotides are TGCGCCAGCAGCTTGAATTGGCAGGGGGATGGCTACACCTTC. Amino acids: CASSLNWQGDGYTF.

This clonotype was counted many times. The rearrangement joins TRBV5-1 to TRBJ2-7; 11 nucleotides agree with TRBD1. Germline V CDR1 and CDR2: SGHRS, YFSETQ. The J segment lost 5 bases and the V segment lost 4 bases, leaving 5 bases of the junction unmatched. The CDR3 sequence is 14 residues long. CDR3 region: CASSRGQGANEQYF. In DNA, the CDR3 is TGCGCCAGCAGCCGAGGACAGGGGGCAAACGAGCAGTACTTC.

V and J are TRBV9 and TRBJ2-7, with 8 bases fitting TRBD1. Germline CDR1 SGDLS, CDR2 YYNGEE. The CDR3 is 15 residues long. V was pared by 0 bases and J by 4 bases, with 6 bases of the junction left unmatched. The CDR3 bases are TGTGCCAGCAGCGTAGCTGTGGGACAGGTATACGAGCAGTACTTC. It codes for CASSVAVGQVYEQYF.

The chain is built from TRBV20-1 and TRBJ2-4; D gene ambiguous. V was cut by 6 bases and J by 0 bases, with 9 bases left in between. The germline V gene has CDR1 DFQATT and CDR2 SNEGSKA (reference sequence). The CDR3 is made up of 13 amino acids. CDR3 DNA sequence: TGCAGTGCCAGTGGGGTAGCCAAAAACATTCAGTACTTC. Encoded protein: CSASGVAKNIQYF.

V and J are TRBV9 and TRBJ2-5; TRBD2 aligns across 10 bases. This CDR3 is 16 amino acids long. Germline-derived CDR1 and CDR2 are SGDLS and YYNGEE. V shed 0 bases and J 11 bases; nucleotides not matched to a gene: 13. The CDR3 nucleotides read TGTGCCAGCAGCGTAGAGGCTAGCGGGAGTTACAATGAGCAGTACTTC. Translating it yields CASSVEASGSYNEQYF.

This chain joins TRBV7-9 and TRBJ2-7; TRBD2 matches 9 bases. V lost 2 bases and J lost 5; bases outside the gene matches: 4. Germline assignment: CDR1 SEHNR and CDR2 FQNEAQ (reference sequence). The CDR3 is 14 amino acids. The CDR3 protein is CASSLLSGGNEQYF. CDR3 DNA sequence: TGTGCCAGCAGCTTACTAAGCGGGGGGAACGAGCAGTACTTC.

This clonotype was recorded many times. As DNA, the CDR3 is TGTGCCAGCAGCTTCCAGTGGCAAGAGACCCAGTACTTC. Protein: CASSFQWQETQYF. V and J are TRBV7-2 and TRBJ2-5; unclear D gene. Germline values: CDR1 SGHTA, CDR2 FQGNSA. The CDR3 extends over 13 amino acids. Between the trimmed V and J ends, which lost 3 bases and 2 bases, there was a span of 7 bases.

This clonotype came up many times. This rearrangement joins TRBV6-5 to TRBJ1-1; D unresolved. The CDR3 runs to 14 residues. Trimming took off 6 bases at V and 5 bases at J, with 16 bases between the two ends. Germline CDR1 is MNHEY and CDR2 is SVGAGI. The CDR3 DNA sequence: TGTGCCAGCAGCCCGAACGGCGTGAGGACTGAAGCTTTCTTT. Encoded protein: CASSPNGVRTEAFF.

In DNA form, the CDR3 reads TGTGCCACCAGTGATTCCCCGACAGGGACCCCGGCCGGGGAGCTGTTTTTT. Residues: CATSDSPTGTPAGELFF. This chain links TRBV24-1 with TRBJ2-2; 7 nucleotides align to TRBD1. CDR1 is KGHDR and CDR2 is SFDVKD in the germline V gene. This CDR3 is 17 amino acids long. The V gene end was trimmed by 2 bases and the J gene end by 6 bases; junction bases not matched to a gene: 11.